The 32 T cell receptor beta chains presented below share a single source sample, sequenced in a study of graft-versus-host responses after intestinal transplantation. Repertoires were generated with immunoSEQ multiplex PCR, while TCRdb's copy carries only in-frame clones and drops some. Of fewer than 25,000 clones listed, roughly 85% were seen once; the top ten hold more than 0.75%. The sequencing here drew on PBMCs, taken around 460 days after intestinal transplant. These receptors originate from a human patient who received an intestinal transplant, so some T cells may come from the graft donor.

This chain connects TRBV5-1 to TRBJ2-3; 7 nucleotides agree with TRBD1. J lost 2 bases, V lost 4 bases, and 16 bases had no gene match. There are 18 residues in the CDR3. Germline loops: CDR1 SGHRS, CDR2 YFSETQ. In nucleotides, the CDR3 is TGCGCCAGCAGCCTATCAAACAGGGGTAACCAGAACACAGATACGCAGTATTTT. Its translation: CASSLSNRGNQNTDTQYF.

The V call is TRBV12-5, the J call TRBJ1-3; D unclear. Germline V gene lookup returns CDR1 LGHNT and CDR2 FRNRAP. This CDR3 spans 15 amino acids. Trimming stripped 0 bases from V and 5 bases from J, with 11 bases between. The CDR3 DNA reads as TGTGCTAGTGGTTTGGTACTTGGCGGGAGAAACACCATATATTTT. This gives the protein CASGLVLGGRNTIYF.

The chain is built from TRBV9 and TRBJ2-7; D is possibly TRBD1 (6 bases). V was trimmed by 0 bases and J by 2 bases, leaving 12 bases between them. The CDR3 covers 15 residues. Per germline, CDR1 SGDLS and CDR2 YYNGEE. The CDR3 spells CASSVGGGGPYEQYF. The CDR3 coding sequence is TGTGCCAGCAGCGTAGGTGGTGGGGGCCCCTACGAGCAGTACTTC.

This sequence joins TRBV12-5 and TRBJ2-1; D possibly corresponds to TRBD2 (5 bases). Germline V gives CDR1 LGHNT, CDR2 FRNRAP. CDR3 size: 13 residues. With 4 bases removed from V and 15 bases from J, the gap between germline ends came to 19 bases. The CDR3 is CASGSPLVTGMFF. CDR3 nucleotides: TGTGCTAGTGGTTCCCCCTTGGTAACGGGGATGTTCTTC.

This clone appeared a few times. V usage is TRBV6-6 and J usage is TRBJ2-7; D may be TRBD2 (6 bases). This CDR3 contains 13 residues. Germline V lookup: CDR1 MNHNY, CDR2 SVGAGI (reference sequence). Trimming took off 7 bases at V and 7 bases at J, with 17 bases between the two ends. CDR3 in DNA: TGTGCCAGCATCGGGACTTCCCTTAAGGAGCAGTACTTC. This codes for CASIGTSLKEQYF.

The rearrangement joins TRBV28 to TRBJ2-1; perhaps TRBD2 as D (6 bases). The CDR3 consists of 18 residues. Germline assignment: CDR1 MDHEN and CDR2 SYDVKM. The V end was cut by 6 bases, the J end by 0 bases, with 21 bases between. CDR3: CASSPDVGLSSSYNEQFF. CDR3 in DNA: TGTGCCAGCAGCCCAGACGTGGGACTTTCGAGCTCCTACAATGAGCAGTTCTTC.

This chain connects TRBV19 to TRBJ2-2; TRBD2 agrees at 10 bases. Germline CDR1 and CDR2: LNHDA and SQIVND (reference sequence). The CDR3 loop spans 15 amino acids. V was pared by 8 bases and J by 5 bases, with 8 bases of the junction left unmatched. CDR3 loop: CASSPAGGRTGELFF. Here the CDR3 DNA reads TGTGCCAGTTCCCCAGCGGGAGGGCGGACCGGGGAGCTGTTTTTT.

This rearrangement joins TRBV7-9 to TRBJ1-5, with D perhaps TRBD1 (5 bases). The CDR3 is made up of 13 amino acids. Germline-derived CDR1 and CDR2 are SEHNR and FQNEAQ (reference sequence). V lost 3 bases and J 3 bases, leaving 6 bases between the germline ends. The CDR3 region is CASSFGANQPQHF. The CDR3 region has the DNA TGTGCCAGCAGCTTTGGGGCCAATCAGCCCCAGCATTTT.

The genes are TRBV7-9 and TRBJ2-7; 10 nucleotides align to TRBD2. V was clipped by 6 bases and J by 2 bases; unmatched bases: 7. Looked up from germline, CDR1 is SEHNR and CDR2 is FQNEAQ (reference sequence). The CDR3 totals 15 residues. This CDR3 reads CASSLSGRGPYEQYF. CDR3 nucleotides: TGTGCCAGCAGTTTAAGCGGGAGGGGGCCCTACGAGCAGTACTTC.

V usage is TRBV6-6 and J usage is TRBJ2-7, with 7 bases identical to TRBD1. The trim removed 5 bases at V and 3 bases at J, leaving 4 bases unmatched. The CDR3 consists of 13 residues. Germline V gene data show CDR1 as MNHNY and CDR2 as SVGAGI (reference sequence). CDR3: CASSLTGVYEQYF. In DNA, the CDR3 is TGTGCCAGCAGTCTAACAGGGGTCTACGAGCAGTACTTC.

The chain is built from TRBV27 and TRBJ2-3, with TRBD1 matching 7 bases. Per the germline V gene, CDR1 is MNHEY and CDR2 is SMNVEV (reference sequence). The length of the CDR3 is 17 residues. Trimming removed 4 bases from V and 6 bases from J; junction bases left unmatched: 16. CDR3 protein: CASSSLASSVRGDTQYF. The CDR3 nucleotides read TGTGCCAGCAGTTCCCTCGCCTCTAGTGTCAGGGGGGATACGCAGTATTTT.

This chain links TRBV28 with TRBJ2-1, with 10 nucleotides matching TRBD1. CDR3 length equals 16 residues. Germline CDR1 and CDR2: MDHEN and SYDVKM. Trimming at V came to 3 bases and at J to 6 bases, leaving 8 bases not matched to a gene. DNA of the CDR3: TGTGCCAGCAGTTTCGCCAGGACAGGGGGGGGCAATGAGCAGTTCTTC. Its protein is CASSFARTGGGNEQFF. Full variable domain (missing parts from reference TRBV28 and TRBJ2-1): DVKVTQSSRYLVKRTGEKVFLECVQDMDHENMFWYRQDPGLGLRLIYFSYDVKMKEKGDIPEGYSVSREKKERFSLILESASTNQTSMYLCASSFARTGGGNEQFFGPGTRLTVL.

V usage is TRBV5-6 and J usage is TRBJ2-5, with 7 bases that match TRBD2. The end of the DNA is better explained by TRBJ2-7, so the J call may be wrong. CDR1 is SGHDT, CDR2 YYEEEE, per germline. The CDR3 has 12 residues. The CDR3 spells CASSLPGGEQYF. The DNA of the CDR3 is TGTGCCAGCAGCTTGCCGGGGGGCGAGCAGTACTTC.

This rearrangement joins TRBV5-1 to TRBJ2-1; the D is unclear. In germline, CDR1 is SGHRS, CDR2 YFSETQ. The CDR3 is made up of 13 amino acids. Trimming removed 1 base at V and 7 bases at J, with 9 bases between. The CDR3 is CASSLSSLNEQFF. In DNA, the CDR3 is TGCGCCAGCAGCTTGAGCAGTTTAAATGAGCAGTTCTTC.

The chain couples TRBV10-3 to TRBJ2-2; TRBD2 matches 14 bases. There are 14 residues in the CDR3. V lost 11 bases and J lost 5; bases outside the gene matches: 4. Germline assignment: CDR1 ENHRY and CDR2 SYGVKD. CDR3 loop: CASGTSGRTGELFF. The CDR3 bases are TGTGCCTCCGGGACTAGCGGGAGAACCGGGGAGCTGTTTTTT.

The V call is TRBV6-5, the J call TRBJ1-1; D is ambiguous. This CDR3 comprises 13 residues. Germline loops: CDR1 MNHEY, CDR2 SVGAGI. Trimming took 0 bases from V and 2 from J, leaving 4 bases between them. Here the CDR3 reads CASSYSSNTEAFF. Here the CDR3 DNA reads TGTGCCAGCAGTTACTCGAGTAACACTGAAGCTTTCTTT.

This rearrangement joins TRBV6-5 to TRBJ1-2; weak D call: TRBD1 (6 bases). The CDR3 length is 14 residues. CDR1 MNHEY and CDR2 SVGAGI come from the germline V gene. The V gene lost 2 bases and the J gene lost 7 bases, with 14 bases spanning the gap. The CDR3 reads CASSYGGGLGGYTF. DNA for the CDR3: TGTGCCAGCAGTTACGGCGGGGGGCTGGGTGGCTACACCTTC.

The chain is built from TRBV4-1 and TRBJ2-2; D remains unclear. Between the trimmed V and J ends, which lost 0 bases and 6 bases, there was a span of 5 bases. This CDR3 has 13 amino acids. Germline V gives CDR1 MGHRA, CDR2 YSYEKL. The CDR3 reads CASSQEWPGELFF. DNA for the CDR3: TGCGCCAGCAGCCAAGAGTGGCCCGGGGAGCTGTTTTTT.

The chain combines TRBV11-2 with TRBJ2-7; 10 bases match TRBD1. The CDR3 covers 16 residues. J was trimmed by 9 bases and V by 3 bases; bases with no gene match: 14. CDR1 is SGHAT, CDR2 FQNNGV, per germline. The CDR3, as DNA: TGTGCCAGCAGCTTCGGCCGAGGACAGGGGGGGTCGAGGCAGTACTTC. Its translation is CASSFGRGQGGSRQYF.

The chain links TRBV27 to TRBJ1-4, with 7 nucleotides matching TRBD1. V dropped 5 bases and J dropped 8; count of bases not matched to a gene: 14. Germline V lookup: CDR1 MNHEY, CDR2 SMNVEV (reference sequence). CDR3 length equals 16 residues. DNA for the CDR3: TGTGCCAGCAGTCTATACCCGCCGGGACAGCTAGAAAAACTGTTTTTT. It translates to CASSLYPPGQLEKLFF.

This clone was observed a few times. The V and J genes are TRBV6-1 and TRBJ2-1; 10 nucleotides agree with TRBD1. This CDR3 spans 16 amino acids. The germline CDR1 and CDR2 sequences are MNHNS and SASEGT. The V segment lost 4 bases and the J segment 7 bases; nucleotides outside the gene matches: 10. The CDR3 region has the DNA TGTGCCAGCAGTGGACTCCCGGGACAGGGGAGGAATGAGCAGTTCTTC. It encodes CASSGLPGQGRNEQFF.

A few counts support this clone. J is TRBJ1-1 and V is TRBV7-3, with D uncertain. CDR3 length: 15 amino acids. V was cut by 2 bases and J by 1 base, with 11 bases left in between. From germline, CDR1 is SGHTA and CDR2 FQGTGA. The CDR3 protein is CASSLLGGPNTEAFF. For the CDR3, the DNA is TGTGCCAGCAGCTTACTGGGAGGACCGAACACTGAAGCTTTCTTT.

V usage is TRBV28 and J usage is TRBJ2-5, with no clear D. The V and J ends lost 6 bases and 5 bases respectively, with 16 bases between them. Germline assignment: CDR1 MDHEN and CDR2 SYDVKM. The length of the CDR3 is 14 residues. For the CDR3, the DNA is TGTGCCAGCAGCACTTGGACGCTGGCTGAGACCCAGTACTTC. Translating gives CASSTWTLAETQYF.

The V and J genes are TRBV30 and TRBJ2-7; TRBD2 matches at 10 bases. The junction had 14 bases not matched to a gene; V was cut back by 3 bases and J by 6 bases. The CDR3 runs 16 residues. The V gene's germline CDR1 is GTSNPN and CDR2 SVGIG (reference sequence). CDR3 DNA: TGTGCCTGGAGCACCGCTCGGACTAGCGGACTTGGCGAGCAGTACTTC. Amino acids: CAWSTARTSGLGEQYF.

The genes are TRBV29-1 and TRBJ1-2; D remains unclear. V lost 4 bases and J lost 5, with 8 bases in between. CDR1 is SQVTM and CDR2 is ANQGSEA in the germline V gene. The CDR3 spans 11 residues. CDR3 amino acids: CSVGKGYGYTF. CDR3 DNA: TGCAGCGTTGGGAAAGGGTATGGCTACACCTTC.

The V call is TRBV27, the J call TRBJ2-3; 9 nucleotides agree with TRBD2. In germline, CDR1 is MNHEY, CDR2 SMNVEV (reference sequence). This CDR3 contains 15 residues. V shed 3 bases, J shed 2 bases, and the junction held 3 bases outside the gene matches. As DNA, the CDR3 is TGTGCCAGCAGTTTTAGCGGGGGACTCACAGATACGCAGTATTTT. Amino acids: CASSFSGGLTDTQYF.

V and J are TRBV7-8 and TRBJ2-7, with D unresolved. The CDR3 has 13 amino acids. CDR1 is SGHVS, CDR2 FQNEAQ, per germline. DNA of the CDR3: TGTGCTCCCCACGGTTCTGCCAGATGCGAGCAGTACTTC. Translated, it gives CAPHGSARCEQYF. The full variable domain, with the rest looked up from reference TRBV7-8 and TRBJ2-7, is GAGVSQSPRYKVAKRGQDVALRCDPISGHVSLFWYQQALGQGPEFLTYFQNEAQLDKSGLPSDRFFAERPEGSVSTLKIQRTQQEDSAVYLCAPHGSARCEQYFGPGTRLTVT.

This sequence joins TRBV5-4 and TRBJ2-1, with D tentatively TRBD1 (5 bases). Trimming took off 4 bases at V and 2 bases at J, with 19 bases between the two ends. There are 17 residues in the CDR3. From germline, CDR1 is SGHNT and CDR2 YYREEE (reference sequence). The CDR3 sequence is CASSGAKGAVPYNEQFF. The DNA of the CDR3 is TGTGCCAGCAGCGGTGCGAAAGGGGCGGTCCCCTACAATGAGCAGTTCTTC.

The CDR3 sequence: CAWSRNTGELFF. CDR3 nucleotide sequence: TGTGCCTGGAGTCGAAACACCGGGGAGCTGTTTTTT. V gene TRBV30 combines with J gene TRBJ2-2, with unresolved D. The V gene lost 2 bases and the J gene lost 2 bases, with 3 bases spanning the gap. This CDR3 has 12 amino acids. The germline V gene encodes CDR1 GTSNPN and CDR2 SVGIG (reference sequence).

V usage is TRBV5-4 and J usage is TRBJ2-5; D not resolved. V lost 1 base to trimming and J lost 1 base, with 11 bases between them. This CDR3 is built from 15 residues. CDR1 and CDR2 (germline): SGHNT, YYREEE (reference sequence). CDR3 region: CASSLNSLSQETQYF. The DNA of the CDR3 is TGTGCCAGCAGCTTGAACTCCCTGTCCCAAGAGACCCAGTACTTC. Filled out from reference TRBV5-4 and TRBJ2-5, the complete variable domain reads ETGVTQSPTHLIKTRGQQVTLRCSSQSGHNTVSWYQQALGQGPQFIFQYYREEENGRGNFPPRFSGLQFPNYSSELNVNALELDDSALYLCASSLNSLSQETQYFGPGTRLLVL.

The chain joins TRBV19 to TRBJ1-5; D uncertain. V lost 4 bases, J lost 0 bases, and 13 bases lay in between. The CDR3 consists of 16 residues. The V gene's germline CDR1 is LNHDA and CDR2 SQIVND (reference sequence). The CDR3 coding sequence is TGTGCCAGTAGTACGGGGAAGGGTGGTAGCAATCAGCCCCAGCATTTT. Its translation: CASSTGKGGSNQPQHF. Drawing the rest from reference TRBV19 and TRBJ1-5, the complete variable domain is DGGITQSPKYLFRKEGQNVTLSCEQNLNHDAMYWYRQDPGQGLRLIYYSQIVNDFQKGDIAEGYSVSREKKESFPLTVTSAQKNPTAFYLCASSTGKGGSNQPQHFGDGTRLSIL.

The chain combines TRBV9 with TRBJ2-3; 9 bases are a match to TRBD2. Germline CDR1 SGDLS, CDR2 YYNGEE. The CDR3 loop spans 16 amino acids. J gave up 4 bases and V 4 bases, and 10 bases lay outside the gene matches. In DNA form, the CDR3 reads TGTGCCAGCAGCAGCCCGGGACTAGCAACGTCAGATACGCAGTATTTT. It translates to CASSSPGLATSDTQYF.